Shown below are 18 T cell receptor beta chains from a single sample sequenced in a study of T cells in Graves' hyperthyroidism and ophthalmopathy. It was RNA transcripts that yielded the amplified TCR beta CDR3 regions. The TCR CDR3 was amplified in a first-round RT-PCR using the HTBI primer set. Via MiXCR, TCRdb re-called the multiplex PCR reads, giving one row per CDR3 protein. The sample carries about 660,000 distinct CDR3 sequences, just under 45% recorded once. Sample: peripheral blood or thyroid tissue (not recorded which). These TCRs come from an adult man with Graves' disease, either hyperthyroidism or ophthalmopathy (not recorded which).

In this sample, this clonotype turned up a few times. The rearrangement links TRBV5-1 to TRBJ2-7; 7 bases align to TRBD1. Germline-derived CDR1 and CDR2 are SGHRS and YFSETQ. The ends lost 4 bases at V and 2 bases at J; junction bases unmatched: 12. The CDR3 has 16 residues. CDR3 nucleotides: TGCGCCAGCAGCGAGTCAGATACAGGGGATCCCTACGAGCAGTACTTC. It codes for CASSESDTGDPYEQYF. The whole variable domain, filled in from reference TRBV5-1 and TRBJ2-7, reads KAGVTQTPRYLIKTRGQQVTLSCSPISGHRSVSWYQQTPGQGLQFLFEYFSETQRNKGNFPGRFSGRQFSNSRSEMNVSTLELGDSALYLCASSESDTGDPYEQYFGPGTRLTVT.

The J gene is TRBJ2-2, the V gene TRBV29-1, with a weak D call TRBD2 (6 bases). The V gene lost 4 bases and the J gene lost 3 bases, with 6 bases spanning the gap. Germline V gene sequence: CDR1 SQVTM, CDR2 ANQGSEA. The CDR3 has 12 residues. DNA for the CDR3: TGCAGCGTTGCGGGGGACACCGGGGAGCTGTTTTTT. Translating it yields CSVAGDTGELFF.

Comments on this clonotype: A much larger clone differs by one base, so this may be a read error. This chain uses TRBV2 with TRBJ1-1, with no clear D. This CDR3 comprises 10 residues. V lost 11 bases, J lost 3 bases, and 7 bases lay in between. Germline V gene sequence: CDR1 SNHLY, CDR2 FYNNEI. Written as DNA, the CDR3 is TGTGCCGGCATGGACACTGAAGCTTTCTTT. This codes for CAGMDTEAFF.

CDR3 sequence reads: CASSDGDLLNYGYTF. The DNA of the CDR3 is TGTGCCAGCAGTGACGGGGATTTGCTTAACTATGGCTACACCTTC. The chain recombines TRBV12-3 or TRBV12-4 with TRBJ1-2; D is unclear. The V end was cut by 5 bases, the J end by 1 base, with 14 bases between. The CDR3 is 15 amino acids.

Points on this clonotype: This may come from a read error, since a much larger clone is one base off. J is TRBJ2-7 and V is TRBV7-8, with TRBD1 matching over 11 bases. Looked up from germline, CDR1 is SGHVS and CDR2 is FQNEAQ. The CDR3 spans 16 residues. CDR3 region: CASSLPSGTGGYGQYF. The CDR3, as DNA: TGTGCCAGCAGCCTCCCGAGCGGGACAGGGGGTTACGGGCAGTACTTC.

This clonotype was seen at least ten times. The CDR3 reads CASSRTTGERGEKLFF. DNA of the CDR3: TGCGCCAGCAGCAGGACGACAGGGGAGAGGGGTGAAAAACTGTTTTTT. The rearrangement links TRBV5-1 to TRBJ1-4, with 8 bases lining up with TRBD1. V dropped 4 bases and J dropped 7; count of bases not matched to a gene: 12. CDR3 length equals 16 residues. Germline V gene sequence: CDR1 SGHRS, CDR2 YFSETQ.

This clonotype was found a few times. V usage is TRBV5-1 and J usage is TRBJ1-2, with unresolved D. Trimming removed 3 bases at V and 1 base at J, with 16 bases between. Looked up from germline, CDR1 is SGHRS and CDR2 is YFSETQ. This CDR3 is 16 amino acids long. The CDR3 protein is CASSSGPRTDNYGYTF. In DNA form, the CDR3 reads TGCGCCAGCAGCTCAGGACCGAGAACCGATAACTATGGCTACACCTTC. Based on the CDR3 plus reference TRBV5-1 and TRBJ1-2, the full variable domain is KAGVTQTPRYLIKTRGQQVTLSCSPISGHRSVSWYQQTPGQGLQFLFEYFSETQRNKGNFPGRFSGRQFSNSRSEMNVSTLELGDSALYLCASSSGPRTDNYGYTFGSGTRLTVV.

In this sample, this clonotype turned up a few times. The V gene is TRBV7-6, the J gene TRBJ2-2; D is undetermined. Trimming stripped 7 bases from V and 6 bases from J, with 15 bases between. There are 14 residues in the CDR3. Germline lookup yields CDR1 SGHVS and CDR2 FNYEAQ. CDR3: CASNHKETSGELFF. The CDR3 DNA sequence: TGTGCCAGCAATCATAAGGAGACCTCCGGGGAGCTGTTTTTT.

There are many counts of this clonotype. This rearrangement joins TRBV6-6 to TRBJ1-4; no firm D call. Germline loops: CDR1 MNHNY, CDR2 SVGAGI (reference sequence). V lost 5 bases, J lost 7 bases, and 11 bases lay in between. The CDR3 is made up of 13 amino acids. Written as DNA, the CDR3 is TGTGCCAGCAGTGCGTCGGGTGGTGAAAAACTGTTTTTT. Amino acids: CASSASGGEKLFF.

This clonotype was recorded once. The rearrangement links TRBV7-9 to TRBJ2-7; D not certain. The assigned J gene may be wrong: the sequence end matches TRBJ2-1 better. Looked up from germline, CDR1 is SEHNR and CDR2 is FQNEAQ (reference sequence). The CDR3 extends over 12 amino acids. CDR3 in DNA: TGTGCCAGCAGCCCCTCCGGGTGGGAGCAGTTCTTC. It translates to CASSPSGWEQFF.

This clonotype occurred a few times. V usage is TRBV2 and J usage is TRBJ1-5; 7 bases agree with TRBD1. Germline CDR1 SNHLY, CDR2 FYNNEI. The CDR3 has 16 residues. V was pared by 5 bases and J by 0 bases, with 7 bases of the junction left unmatched. The CDR3 bases are TGTGCCAGCAGTTTAGGGACAGTCTATAGCAATCAGCCCCAGCATTTT. It yields the protein CASSLGTVYSNQPQHF.

The CDR3: CASSFGFRTGSVRDYGYTF. CDR3 in DNA: TGCGCCAGCAGCTTCGGTTTCCGGACAGGGTCGGTTCGGGACTATGGCTACACCTTC. The J gene is TRBJ1-2, the V gene TRBV5-1, with TRBD1 identical over 8 bases. CDR1 and CDR2 (germline): SGHRS, YFSETQ. Unmatched junction bases numbered 18, after V lost 2 bases and J lost 3 bases. This CDR3 comprises 19 residues.

The genes are TRBV11-1 and TRBJ1-2; 10 nucleotides match TRBD1. The CDR3 runs to 17 residues. Unmatched junction bases numbered 17, after V lost 7 bases and J lost 6 bases. Germline V CDR1 and CDR2: SGHAT, FQDESV (reference sequence). The CDR3 here is CASTSPPAGQGYDGYTF. The CDR3 bases are TGTGCCAGCACATCCCCGCCGGCGGGACAGGGGTACGATGGCTACACCTTC.

The rearrangement uses TRBV29-1 and TRBJ1-6; 7 bases align to TRBD1. This CDR3 has 13 amino acids. Germline CDR1 SQVTM, CDR2 ANQGSEA. The CDR3 DNA sequence: TGCAGACCCCCGGGACAGAACGATTCACCCCTCCACTTT. It is translated as CRPPGQNDSPLHF. Full variable domain (missing parts from reference TRBV29-1 and TRBJ1-6): SAVISQKPSRDICQRGTSLTIQCQVDSQVTMMFWYRQQPGQSLTLIATANQGSEATYESGFVIDKFPISRPNLTFSTLTVSNMSPEDSSIYLCRPPGQNDSPLHFGNGTRLTVT.

The rearrangement links TRBV2 to TRBJ1-2; TRBD1 agrees at 8 bases. This CDR3 region has 14 residues. V lost 6 bases to trimming and J lost 7 bases; unmatched junction nucleotides: 10. Germline V gene data show CDR1 as SNHLY and CDR2 as FYNNEI. Written as DNA, the CDR3 is TGTGCCAGCAGGCCCTGGGGACAGGACAGTGGCTACACCTTC. Translated: CASRPWGQDSGYTF.

On this clonotype itself: One junction end does not reproduce the germline sequence, and a read error may be involved. The chain couples TRBV7-9 to TRBJ2-5; weak D call: TRBD2 (6 bases). CDR3 length: 16 residues. Germline assignment: CDR1 SEHNR and CDR2 FQNEAQ (reference sequence). CDR3 in DNA: TGCGCCAGCAGCCAAGTTGAGGGAGGCGTTCGAGAGACCCAGTACTTC. Translated: CASSQVEGGVRETQYF.

This clonotype was observed many times. V and J are TRBV7-2 and TRBJ2-6, with D hard to call. Germline values: CDR1 SGHTA, CDR2 FQGNSA. V lost 1 base and J lost 0, with 16 bases in between. This CDR3 region has 19 residues. CDR3 sequence: CASSLGPSLRLSGANVLTF. CDR3 nucleotide sequence: TGTGCCAGCAGCTTAGGGCCTTCTCTACGTCTCTCTGGGGCCAACGTCCTGACTTTC.

The chain combines TRBV7-9 with TRBJ1-5; D is uncertain. Germline CDR1 SEHNR, CDR2 FQNEAQ (reference sequence). The length of the CDR3 is 12 residues. Deletions cut 5 bases from V and 9 bases from J, with 11 bases between. The CDR3 reads CASSQVGLPQHF. As DNA, the CDR3 is TGTGCCAGCAGCCAAGTAGGGCTGCCCCAGCATTTT.